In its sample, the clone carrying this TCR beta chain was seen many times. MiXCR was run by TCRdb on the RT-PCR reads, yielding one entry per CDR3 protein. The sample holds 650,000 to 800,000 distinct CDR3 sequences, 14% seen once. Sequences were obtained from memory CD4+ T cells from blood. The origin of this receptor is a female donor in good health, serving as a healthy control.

The CDR3 region is CSARDMRDQTYGYTF. The DNA of the CDR3 is TGCAGTGCTAGAGATATGAGGGACCAGACCTATGGCTACACCTTC. This chain connects TRBV20-1 to TRBJ1-2, with D possibly TRBD1 on 5 matching bases. The CDR3 is made up of 15 amino acids. CDR1 is DFQATT and CDR2 is SNEGSKA in the germline V gene (reference sequence). Trimming took off 0 bases at V and 4 bases at J, with 15 bases between the two ends.